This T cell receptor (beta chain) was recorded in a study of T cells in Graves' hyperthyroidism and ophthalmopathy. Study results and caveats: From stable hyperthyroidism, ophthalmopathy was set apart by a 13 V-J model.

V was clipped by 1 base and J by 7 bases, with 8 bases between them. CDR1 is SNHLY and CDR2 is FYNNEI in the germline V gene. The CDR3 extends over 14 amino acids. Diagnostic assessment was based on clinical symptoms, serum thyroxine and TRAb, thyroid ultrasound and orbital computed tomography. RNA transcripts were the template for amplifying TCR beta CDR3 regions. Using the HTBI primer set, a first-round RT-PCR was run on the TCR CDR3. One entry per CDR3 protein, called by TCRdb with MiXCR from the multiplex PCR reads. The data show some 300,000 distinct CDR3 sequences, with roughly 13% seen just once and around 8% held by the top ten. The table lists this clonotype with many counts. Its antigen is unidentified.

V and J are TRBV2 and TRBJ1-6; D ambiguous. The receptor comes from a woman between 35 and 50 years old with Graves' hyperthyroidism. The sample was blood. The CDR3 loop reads CASSEVTLNSPLHF. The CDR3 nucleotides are TGTGCCAGCAGTGAAGTGACTTTGAATTCACCCCTCCACTTT.